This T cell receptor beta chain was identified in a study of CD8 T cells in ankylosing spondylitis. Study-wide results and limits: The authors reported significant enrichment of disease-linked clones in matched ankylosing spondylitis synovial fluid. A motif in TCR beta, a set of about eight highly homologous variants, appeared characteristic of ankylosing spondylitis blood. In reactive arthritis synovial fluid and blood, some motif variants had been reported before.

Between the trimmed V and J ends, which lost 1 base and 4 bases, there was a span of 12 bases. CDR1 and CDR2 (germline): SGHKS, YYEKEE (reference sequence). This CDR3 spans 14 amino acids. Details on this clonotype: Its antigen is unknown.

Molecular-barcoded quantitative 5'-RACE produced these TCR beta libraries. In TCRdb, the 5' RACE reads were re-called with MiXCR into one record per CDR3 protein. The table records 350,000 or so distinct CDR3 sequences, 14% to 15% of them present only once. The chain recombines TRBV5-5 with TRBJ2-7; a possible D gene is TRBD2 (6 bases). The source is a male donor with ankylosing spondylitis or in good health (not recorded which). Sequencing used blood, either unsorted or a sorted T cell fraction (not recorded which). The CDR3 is CASSLTGGGYEQYF. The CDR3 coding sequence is TGTGCCAGCAGCTTGACCGGAGGAGGGTACGAGCAGTACTTC.